Listed here is a single T cell receptor (beta chain). This was the immunoSEQ v3 assay. Survey-level samples got roughly 1.9 million read pairs; deep-level samples got roughly 5-6.5 million. Data came from immunoSEQ multiplex PCR; TCRdb stores just in-frame clones and leaves some out. The data contain 55,000 to 70,000 clones, roughly 91% of them singletons. This specimen comes from a study of TIL therapy for anti-PD-1-resistant metastatic lung cancer. Time point defined: pre-treatment sample, taken before nivolumab and TIL therapy. Stage 4 NSCLC adults joined between late 2017 and January 2020. The V gene's germline CDR1 is SNHLY and CDR2 FYNNEI. The V and J ends lost 7 bases and 7 bases respectively, with 17 bases between them. This CDR3 is 14 amino acids long.

The chain combines TRBV2 with TRBJ1-5; D is perhaps TRBD1 (6 bases). This specimen consisted of blood, obtained at baseline. This TCR derives from a person aged 25 to 79 with non-small cell lung cancer. The CDR3 loop is CASTRSGAYQPQHF. For the CDR3, the DNA is TGTGCCAGCACCCGATCGGGGGCCTACCAGCCCCAGCATTTT.